This note documents a single T cell receptor beta chain sequence. The V gene end was trimmed by 5 bases and the J gene end by 6 bases; junction bases not matched to a gene: 7. The CDR3 contains 15 residues. Germline V CDR1 and CDR2: LNHDA, SQIVND (reference sequence). Repertoires were generated with immunoSEQ multiplex PCR, while TCRdb's copy carries only in-frame clones and drops some. The profile shows roughly 18,000 clones, around 83% of them singletons. The data belong to a study of T cells in localized non-small cell lung cancer. The clonotype originates from a female donor at least 60 years old with stage I lung adenocarcinoma. The starting material was peripheral blood, obtained before any cancer treatment. V and J are TRBV19 and TRBJ2-2; 9 bases map to TRBD1. The CDR3: CASSWGQGFAGELFF. For the CDR3, the DNA is TGTGCCAGTAGTTGGGGACAGGGTTTCGCCGGGGAGCTGTTTTTT.